A selection of T cell receptor beta chains follows, all from one sample in a study of blood T cell repertoires in COVID-19. Clones were read by immunoSEQ multiplex PCR, and TCRdb kept only the in-frame ones, dropping some. This repertoire shows approximately 300,000 clones, over 75% found once; its top ten account for about 4%. Sequencing was done on a sample of PBMCs or T cells enriched from blood (not recorded which). All receptors come from a man between 25 and 39 years old who had recovered from COVID-19. The CDR3 runs from the conserved cysteine through the conserved F or W. Each record gives: J gene, V gene, clone size, D gene, CDR3 DNA, CDR3 protein. A D gene is named only where the DNA matches it firmly. Size is omitted from some rows. Given values are once, few, many or a class for expanded clones.

>TRBJ2-2|TRBV7-2|.|TRBD2
TGTGCCAGCAGCTCCGGGACTAGCGGGTTCCTCGGGGAGCTGTTTTTT
CASSSGTSGFLGELFF
>TRBJ2-5|TRBV7-9|.|TRBD2
TGTGCCAGCAGCCCCGGGACTAGCGGGAGGGCGCAAGAGACCCAGTACTTC
CASSPGTSGRAQETQYF
>TRBJ1-1|TRBV6-6|once|TRBD1
TGTGCCAGCAGTTTCTTGACAGGGGGAAGTACTTTCTTT
CASSFLTGGSTFF
>TRBJ1-2|TRBV5-6|.|.
TGTGCCAGCAGCTTGACAGGGATGGTCTATGGCTACACCTTC
CASSLTGMVYGYTF
>TRBJ1-4|TRBV12-5|.|.
TGTGCTAGTGGTTCCCGCCAGGGTTGGGAAAAACTGTTTTTT
CASGSRQGWEKLFF
>TRBJ2-5|TRBV3-1/TRBV3-2|.|TRBD2
TGTGCCAGCAGCCAAGTGGGCGGGGGTCAAGAGACCCAGTACTTC
CASSQVGGGQETQYF
>TRBJ1-2|TRBV27|.|.
TGTGCCAGCAGTCTCCAGGGTCAGGTTCTTAACTATGGCTACACCTTC
CASSLQGQVLNYGYTF
>TRBJ1-1|TRBV29-1|.|TRBD1
TGCAGCGTCCCCTCCCTCGGACAGGGGACTTTAAACACTGAAGCTTTCTTT
CSVPSLGQGTLNTEAFF
>TRBJ1-5|TRBV30|.|TRBD1
TGTGCCTGGAGTCGACAGGGCGAGGGGGATCAGCCCCAGCATTTT
CAWSRQGEGDQPQHF
>TRBJ1-5|TRBV19|.|.
TGTGCCACAGGGATTTATAGCAATCAGCCCCAGCATTTT
CATGIYSNQPQHF
>TRBJ1-1|TRBV27|.|TRBD1
TGTGCCAGCCAACAGCGGCAGGGGGCCCGGAACACTGAAGCTTTCTTT
CASQQRQGARNTEAFF
>TRBJ2-7|TRBV18|.|TRBD1
TGTGCCAGCTCACCACCGACAGGGTATTACTACGAGCAGTACTTC
CASSPPTGYYYEQYF
>TRBJ2-7|TRBV5-4|.|TRBD1
TGTGCCAGCAGCCCTGGGACAGGAGACTCCTACGAGCAGTACTTC
CASSPGTGDSYEQYF
>TRBJ2-7|TRBV11-3|.|TRBD2
TGTGCCAGCACTCGAGGGAGGGCCGACGAGCAGTACTTC
CASTRGRADEQYF
>TRBJ2-3|TRBV27|.|.
TGTGCCAGCAGTTTATCGATTGTGGCTAGCGGCACAGATACGCAGTATTTT
CASSLSIVASGTDTQYF
>TRBJ2-5|TRBV6-5|.|TRBD1
TGTGCCAGCCTGGAAGAGACAGGGAGCCAAGAGACCCAGTACTTC
CASLEETGSQETQYF
>TRBJ2-3|TRBV9|.|.
TGTGCCAGCAGCGTCATGGGACACCCTAGCACAGATACGCAGTATTTT
CASSVMGHPSTDTQYF
>TRBJ2-3|TRBV6-1|.|.
TGTGCCAGCAGACCCTCGGGGGATACGCAGTATTTT
CASRPSGDTQYF
>TRBJ2-7|TRBV27|.|TRBD1
TGTGCCAGCAGTCCCTGGGACAGGGAATACGAGCAGTACTTC
CASSPWDREYEQYF
>TRBJ1-2|TRBV19|few|.
TGTGCCAGTAGTCCGTGGGGCGGGGGGCCCTATGGCTACACCTTC
CASSPWGGGPYGYTF
>TRBJ2-1|TRBV11-2|.|TRBD1
TGTGCCAGCAGCTTAGCCAACCCGGGACAGGGGACTAATGAGCAGTTCTTC
CASSLANPGQGTNEQFF
>TRBJ1-2|TRBV27|.|.
TGTGCCAGCAGTGCAAAACAGGGTATCGACTATGGCTACACCTTC
CASSAKQGIDYGYTF
>TRBJ1-1|TRBV7-6|few|.
TGTGCCAGCAGCTCGGGCGCAGGGGACACTGAAGCTTTCTTT
CASSSGAGDTEAFF
>TRBJ1-1|TRBV3-1/TRBV3-2|.|.
TGTGCCAGCGCCCGGGGGGCTGAAGCTTTCTTT
CASARGAEAFF
>TRBJ2-3|TRBV3-1/TRBV3-2|.|.
TGTGCCAGCAGCCCCGGTATGATATGGGATACGCAGTATTTT
CASSPGMIWDTQYF
>TRBJ2-7|TRBV11-3|.|.
TGTGCCAGCGCTTCCGGACAGAATATCTACGAGCAGTACTTC
CASASGQNIYEQYF
>TRBJ1-2|TRBV18|.|TRBD1
TGTGCCAGCTCACCGTTCACAGGGGGAGCTAACTATGGCTACACCTTC
CASSPFTGGANYGYTF
>TRBJ2-7|TRBV7-2|.|TRBD2
TGTGCCAGCAGCTCGACCGGGGGGGCCTACGAGCAGTACTTC
CASSSTGGAYEQYF
>TRBJ2-3|TRBV2|many|.
TGTGCCAGCCTTGGGGCCAGCACAGATACGCAGTATTTT
CASLGASTDTQYF
>TRBJ1-4|TRBV7-9|.|.
TGTGCCAGCAGCCCTCAGAAGGAGTGGGAAAAACTGTTTTTT
CASSPQKEWEKLFF
>TRBJ2-3|TRBV7-9|.|TRBD2
TGTGCCAGCAGCTTAGTAGCGGGAGGACAAGATACGCAGTATTTT
CASSLVAGGQDTQYF
>TRBJ1-1|TRBV5-1|once|TRBD1
TGCGCCAGCAGCTTGGGGTCAGGGGGGAGGAACACTGAAGCTTTCTTT
CASSLGSGGRNTEAFF
>TRBJ2-3|TRBV5-5|.|.
TGTGCCAGCAGCTTTCTTCAGGAGGGTCCCTGTTTT
CASSFLQEGPCF
>TRBJ2-1|TRBV2|.|.
TGTGCCAGGGACCGCGGGGTTAGCGGTCCCTACAATGAGCAGTTCTTC
CARDRGVSGPYNEQFF
>TRBJ2-5|TRBV3-1/TRBV3-2|.|TRBD2
TGTGCCAGCAGCCACAGGATAGCGGGGGGCGGGGAGACCCAGTACTTC
CASSHRIAGGGETQYF
>TRBJ2-7|TRBV6-5|.|.
TGTGCCAGCAGTTACGTTTGGGAGTACGAGCAGTACTTC
CASSYVWEYEQYF
>TRBJ2-1|TRBV7-9|.|TRBD2
TGTGCCAGCAGCCAGACTAGCCCAGAGCAGTTCTTC
CASSQTSPEQFF
>TRBJ1-1|TRBV27|.|.
TGTGCCAGCAGTTTCGGCGGAGGAGCTTTCTTT
CASSFGGGAFF
>TRBJ1-1|TRBV15|.|.
TGTGCCACCAGCAGAGTCACCCCGGGGGAAGCTTTCTTT
CATSRVTPGEAFF
>TRBJ1-1|TRBV25-1|.|.
TGTGCCAGCAGTGACTCCTTGATTGGCAACACTGAAGCTTTCTTT
CASSDSLIGNTEAFF
>TRBJ1-2|TRBV6-1|many|.
TGTGCCAGCAGTGAAGTGCAGGTAGTCACTCATGGCTACACCTTC
CASSEVQVVTHGYTF
>TRBJ1-6|TRBV2|.|.
TGTGCCAGCAGTGGGACTGTCAATTCACCCCTCCACTTT
CASSGTVNSPLHF
>TRBJ2-5|TRBV27|.|TRBD1
TGTGCCAGCACCCCCAGGGGGGACAGGGACGGGGAGACCCAGTACTTC
CASTPRGDRDGETQYF
>TRBJ2-3|TRBV7-8|.|.
TGTGCCAGCAGCTTAGCGCGTGCGGGGAGGTTGTCAGATACGCAGTATTTT
CASSLARAGRLSDTQYF
>TRBJ2-7|TRBV4-1|.|TRBD1
TGCGCCAGCAGCCAAGCCCACACAGGGGTAGGTGACGAGCAGTACTTC
CASSQAHTGVGDEQYF
>TRBJ1-5|TRBV15|.|.
TGTGCCACCAGCAGAGGGGGGGTAAGGGGGCCCCAGCATTTT
CATSRGGVRGPQHF
>TRBJ2-7|TRBV5-1|once|TRBD1
TGCGCCAGCAGCTCGGGACAGTCCTACGAGCAGTACTTC
CASSSGQSYEQYF
>TRBJ2-5|TRBV5-8|.|.
TGTGCCAGCAGCTTGCTCCTTACCGGGACTCAAGAGACCCAGTACTTC
CASSLLLTGTQETQYF
>TRBJ2-5|TRBV6-1|.|TRBD1
TGTGCCAGCAGTGAACCCGGGACAGGGGGCGAGACCCAGTACTTC
CASSEPGTGGETQYF
>TRBJ2-7|TRBV6-6|.|TRBD2
TGTGCCAGCAGACATTCCGTAGCGGGCTACGAGCAGTACTTC
CASRHSVAGYEQYF
>TRBJ2-3|TRBV7-9|.|.
TGTGCCAGCAGCTTATTCCAGGCAGCCACAGATACGCAGTATTTT
CASSLFQAATDTQYF
>TRBJ1-4|TRBV19|few|TRBD1
TGTGCCAGTAGGGTCGGACAGGCTAATGAAAAACTGTTTTTT
CASRVGQANEKLFF
>TRBJ2-4|TRBV12-5|.|.
TGTGCTAGTGGTTCCCTGGACAGCGCCAAAAACATTCAGTACTTC
CASGSLDSAKNIQYF